Described below is a single T cell receptor beta chain sequence and its context. This entry comes from a study of cytomegalovirus exposure and HLA in healthy donors. Primers for the PCR totalled 60 Vbeta and 13 Jbeta. Assay used: immunoSEQ multiplex PCR; TCRdb lists only in-frame clones, some missing. Here the sample spans some 150,000 clones, about 65% being singletons. The junction had 6 bases not matched to a gene; V was cut back by 4 bases and J by 2 bases. The CDR3 is 15 amino acids. Germline CDR1 and CDR2: SGDLS and YYNGEE. The sequencing input was PBMCs. This sequence joins TRBV9 and TRBJ1-1; 9 nucleotides match TRBD1. This receptor was identified in a woman aged 25 to 39 in good health and CMV-seronegative. CDR3 in amino acids: CASSPRDRANTEAFF. The CDR3 bases are TGTGCCAGCAGCCCCCGGGACAGGGCCAACACTGAAGCTTTCTTT.